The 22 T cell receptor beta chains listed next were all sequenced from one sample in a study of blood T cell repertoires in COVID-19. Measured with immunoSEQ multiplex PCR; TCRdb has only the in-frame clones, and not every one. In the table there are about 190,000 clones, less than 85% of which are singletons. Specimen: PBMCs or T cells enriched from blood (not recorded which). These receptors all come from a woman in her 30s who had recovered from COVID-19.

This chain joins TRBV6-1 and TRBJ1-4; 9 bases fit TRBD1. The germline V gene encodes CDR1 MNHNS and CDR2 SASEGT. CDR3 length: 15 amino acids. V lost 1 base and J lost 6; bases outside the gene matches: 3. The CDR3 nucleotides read TGTGCCAGCAGTGAAGGGGACAGGGAATATGAAAAACTGTTTTTT. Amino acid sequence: CASSEGDREYEKLFF.

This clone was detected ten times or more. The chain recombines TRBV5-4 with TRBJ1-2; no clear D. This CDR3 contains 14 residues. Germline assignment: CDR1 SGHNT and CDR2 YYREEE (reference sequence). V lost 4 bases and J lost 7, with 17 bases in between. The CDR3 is CASSPTGRTGGYTF. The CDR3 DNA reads TGTGCCAGCAGCCCTACGGGAAGGACGGGTGGCTACACCTTC.

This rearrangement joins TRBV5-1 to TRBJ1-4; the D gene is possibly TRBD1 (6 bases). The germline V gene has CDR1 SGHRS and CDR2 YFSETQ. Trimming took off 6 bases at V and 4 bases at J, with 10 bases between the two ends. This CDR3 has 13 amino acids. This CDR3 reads CASKDRLNEKLFF. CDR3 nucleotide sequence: TGCGCCAGCAAGGACAGACTTAATGAAAAACTGTTTTTT.

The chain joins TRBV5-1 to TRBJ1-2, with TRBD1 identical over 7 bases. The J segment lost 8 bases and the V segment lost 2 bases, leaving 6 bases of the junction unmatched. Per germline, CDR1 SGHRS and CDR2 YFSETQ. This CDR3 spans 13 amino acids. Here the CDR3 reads CASSFGRGRGYTF. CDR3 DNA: TGCGCCAGCAGCTTCGGCAGGGGGAGAGGCTACACCTTC.

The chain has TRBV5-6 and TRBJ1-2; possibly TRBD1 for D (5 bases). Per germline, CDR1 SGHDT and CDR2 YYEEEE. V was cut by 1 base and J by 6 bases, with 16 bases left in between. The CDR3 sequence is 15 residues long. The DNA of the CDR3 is TGTGCCAGCAGCTTGTCTCGACAGTCGATTGATGGCTACACCTTC. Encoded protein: CASSLSRQSIDGYTF.

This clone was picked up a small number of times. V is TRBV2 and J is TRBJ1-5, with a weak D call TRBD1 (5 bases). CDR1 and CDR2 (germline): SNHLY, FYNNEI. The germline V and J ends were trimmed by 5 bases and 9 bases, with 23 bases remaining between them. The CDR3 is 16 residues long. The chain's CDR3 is CASSHSLRQTTSPQHF. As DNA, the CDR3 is TGTGCCAGCAGTCATAGTCTCAGACAGACCACGTCGCCCCAGCATTTT.

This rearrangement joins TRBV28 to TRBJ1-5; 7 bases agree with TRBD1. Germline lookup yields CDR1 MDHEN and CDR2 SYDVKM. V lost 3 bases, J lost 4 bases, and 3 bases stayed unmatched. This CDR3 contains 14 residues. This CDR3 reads CASSLGQLNQPQHF. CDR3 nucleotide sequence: TGTGCCAGCAGTTTGGGACAGTTAAATCAGCCCCAGCATTTT. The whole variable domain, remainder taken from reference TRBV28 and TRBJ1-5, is DVKVTQSSRYLVKRTGEKVFLECVQDMDHENMFWYRQDPGLGLRLIYFSYDVKMKEKGDIPEGYSVSREKKERFSLILESASTNQTSMYLCASSLGQLNQPQHFGDGTRLSIL.

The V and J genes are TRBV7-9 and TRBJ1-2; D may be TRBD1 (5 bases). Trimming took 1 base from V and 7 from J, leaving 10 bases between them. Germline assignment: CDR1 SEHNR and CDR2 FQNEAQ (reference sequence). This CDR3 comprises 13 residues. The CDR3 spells CASSLGQIPGYTF. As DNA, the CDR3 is TGTGCCAGCAGCTTAGGACAGATCCCTGGCTACACCTTC.

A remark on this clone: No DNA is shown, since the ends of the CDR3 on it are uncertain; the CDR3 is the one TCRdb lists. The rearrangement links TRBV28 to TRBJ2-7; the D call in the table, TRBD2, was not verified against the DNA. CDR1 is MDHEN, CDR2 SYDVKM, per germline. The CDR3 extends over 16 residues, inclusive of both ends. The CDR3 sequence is CASSSSVTSAPYEQYF.

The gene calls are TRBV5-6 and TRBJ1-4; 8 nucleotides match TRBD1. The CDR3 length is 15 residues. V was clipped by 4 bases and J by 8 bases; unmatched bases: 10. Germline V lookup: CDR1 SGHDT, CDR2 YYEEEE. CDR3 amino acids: CASSIGQGQGEKLFF. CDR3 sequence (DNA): TGTGCCAGCAGCATAGGACAGGGCCAGGGGGAAAAACTGTTTTTT.

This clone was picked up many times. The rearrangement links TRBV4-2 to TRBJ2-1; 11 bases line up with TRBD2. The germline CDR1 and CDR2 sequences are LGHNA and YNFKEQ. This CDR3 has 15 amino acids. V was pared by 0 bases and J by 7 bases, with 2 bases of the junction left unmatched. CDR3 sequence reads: CASSQELAGVNEQFF. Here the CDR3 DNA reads TGTGCCAGCAGCCAAGAACTAGCGGGAGTAAATGAGCAGTTCTTC.

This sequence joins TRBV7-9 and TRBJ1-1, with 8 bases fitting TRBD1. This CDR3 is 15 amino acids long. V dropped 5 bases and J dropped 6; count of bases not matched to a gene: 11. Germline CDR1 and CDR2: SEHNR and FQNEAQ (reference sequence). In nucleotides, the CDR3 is TGTGCCAGCAGCCCAGGGGGCAGTGCCCGCGCTGAAGCTTTCTTT. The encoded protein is CASSPGGSARAEAFF.

The CDR3 protein is CASTTGDGYTF. CDR3 sequence (DNA): TGTGCCAGCACAACAGGGGATGGCTACACCTTC. This chain uses TRBV6-1 with TRBJ1-2; the match to TRBD1 covers 7 bases. The CDR3 runs to 11 residues. The germline CDR1 and CDR2 sequences are MNHNS and SASEGT. Losses at the gene ends were 7 bases for V and 6 bases for J; bases not matched to a gene: 2.

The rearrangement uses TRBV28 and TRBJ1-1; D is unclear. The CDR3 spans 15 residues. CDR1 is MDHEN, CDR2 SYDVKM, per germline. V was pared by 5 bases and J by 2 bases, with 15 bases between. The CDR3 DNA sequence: TGTGCCAGCAGTCCCCCTCGGGGAGGAAACACTGAAGCTTTCTTT. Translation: CASSPPRGGNTEAFF.

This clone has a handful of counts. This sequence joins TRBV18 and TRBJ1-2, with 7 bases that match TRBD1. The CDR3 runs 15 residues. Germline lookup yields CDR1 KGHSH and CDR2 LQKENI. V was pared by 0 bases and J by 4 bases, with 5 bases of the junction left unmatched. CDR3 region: CASSPPGTALYGYTF. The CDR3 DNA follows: TGTGCCAGCTCACCACCGGGGACAGCCCTCTATGGCTACACCTTC.

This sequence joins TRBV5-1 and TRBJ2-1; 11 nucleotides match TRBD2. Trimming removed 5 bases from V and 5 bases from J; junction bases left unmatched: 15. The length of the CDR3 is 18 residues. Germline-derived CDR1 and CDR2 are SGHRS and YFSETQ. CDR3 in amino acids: CASSSLAGGLGQNNEQFF. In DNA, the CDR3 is TGCGCCAGCAGTTCCCTAGCGGGAGGTTTGGGTCAAAACAATGAGCAGTTCTTC.

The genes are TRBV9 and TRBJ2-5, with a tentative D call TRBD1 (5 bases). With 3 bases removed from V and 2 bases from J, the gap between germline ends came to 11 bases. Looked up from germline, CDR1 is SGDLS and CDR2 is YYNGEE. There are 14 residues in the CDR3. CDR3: CASSASTVQETQYF. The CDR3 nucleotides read TGTGCCAGCAGCGCCTCGACAGTTCAAGAGACCCAGTACTTC. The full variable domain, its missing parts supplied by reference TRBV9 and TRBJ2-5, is DSGVTQTPKHLITATGQRVTLRCSPRSGDLSVYWYQQSLDQGLQFLIQYYNGEERAKGNILERFSAQQFPDLHSELNLSSLELGDSALYFCASSASTVQETQYFGPGTRLLVL.

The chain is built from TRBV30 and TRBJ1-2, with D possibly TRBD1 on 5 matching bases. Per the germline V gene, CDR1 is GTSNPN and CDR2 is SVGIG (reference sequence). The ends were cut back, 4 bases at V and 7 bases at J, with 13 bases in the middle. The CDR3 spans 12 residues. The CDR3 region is CAWNARGGGYTF. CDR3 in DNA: TGTGCCTGGAACGCACGGGGGGGTGGCTACACCTTC.

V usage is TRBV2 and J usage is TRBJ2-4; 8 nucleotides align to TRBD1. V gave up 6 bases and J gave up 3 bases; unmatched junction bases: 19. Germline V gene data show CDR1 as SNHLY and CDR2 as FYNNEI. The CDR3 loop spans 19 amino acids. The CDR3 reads CASSSLQGALGLVKNIQYF. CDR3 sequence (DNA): TGTGCCAGCAGCTCACTTCAGGGGGCGCTCGGTCTCGTCAAAAACATTCAGTACTTC.

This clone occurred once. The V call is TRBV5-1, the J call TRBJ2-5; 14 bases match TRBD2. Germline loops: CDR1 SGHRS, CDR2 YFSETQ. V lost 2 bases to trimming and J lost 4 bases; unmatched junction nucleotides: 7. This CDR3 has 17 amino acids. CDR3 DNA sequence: TGCGCCAGCAGCTTCGGACTAGCGGGAGGCCGAGGAGAGACCCAGTACTTC. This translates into CASSFGLAGGRGETQYF.

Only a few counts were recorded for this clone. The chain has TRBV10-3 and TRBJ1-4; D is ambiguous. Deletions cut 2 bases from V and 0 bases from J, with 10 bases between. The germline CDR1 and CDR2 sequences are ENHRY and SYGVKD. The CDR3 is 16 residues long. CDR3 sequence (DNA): TGTGCCATCAGTGAGGTGGGAGCCGCAACTAATGAAAAACTGTTTTTT. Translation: CAISEVGAATNEKLFF.

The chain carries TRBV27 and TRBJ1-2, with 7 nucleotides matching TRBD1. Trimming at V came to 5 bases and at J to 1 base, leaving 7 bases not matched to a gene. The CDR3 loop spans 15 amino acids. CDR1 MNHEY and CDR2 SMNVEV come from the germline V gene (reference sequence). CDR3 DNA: TGTGCCAGCAGTCACACGGGGACAGTTAACTATGGCTACACCTTC. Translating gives CASSHTGTVNYGYTF.